The source of this TCR beta chain is a study of T cell responses to AZD1222 COVID-19 vaccine. Study information: Second-dose schedules of about 4 or about 12 weeks were combined.

The data were produced by immunoSEQ multiplex PCR, yet TCRdb's version contains in-frame clones alone and is incomplete. This table has over 100,000 clones, approximately 88% appearing once. Whole-study results and caveats: Of spike-specific TCRs, nearly half reportedly target regions left unmutated in variants. Dominant CD4 TCR responses targeted spike regions 160-218 and 743-854. Spike-specific TCR breadth rose after two AZD1222 doses, and depth rose as well.

CDR1 is LGHDT and CDR2 is YNNKEL in the germline V gene (reference sequence). The CDR3 loop spans 14 amino acids. V was shortened by 3 bases and J by 9 bases, with 18 bases between the two germline ends. With respect to this clone: Antigen unknown.

The source is an adult in good health. The source was peripheral blood, collected on day 0 of AZD1222 vaccination. This chain connects TRBV3-1 (or the pseudogene TRBV3-2) to TRBJ2-7, with a tentative D call TRBD2 (6 bases). The CDR3 sequence is CASSHYLGLQGQYF. CDR3 DNA sequence: TGTGCCAGCAGCCATTATCTGGGACTCCAAGGGCAGTACTTC.